These 15 T cell receptor beta chains were sequenced from one sample in a study of cytomegalovirus exposure and HLA in healthy donors. Primers included in the PCR were 60 Vbeta and 13 Jbeta primers. Using immunoSEQ multiplex PCR, the repertoire was profiled, and TCRdb retains in-frame clones only, with some absent. The table includes 75,000 to 100,000 clones, roughly two thirds detected once. Sequencing input: PBMCs. The receptor set was obtained from a female donor in good health and CMV-seronegative.

This chain uses TRBV7-6 with TRBJ2-7; TRBD1 aligns across 9 bases. V was clipped by 0 bases and J by 3 bases; unmatched bases: 12. The CDR3 has 18 residues. Germline V gives CDR1 SGHVS, CDR2 FNYEAQ. The CDR3 region has the DNA TGTGCCAGCAGCTTAGCGGATTCTCCCGGGACAGGGATCTACGAGCAGTACTTC. It translates to CASSLADSPGTGIYEQYF.

The sample holds a few counts of this clone. The J gene is TRBJ2-5, the V gene TRBV28; D unresolved. The CDR3 spans 13 residues. CDR1 MDHEN and CDR2 SYDVKM come from the germline V gene. Trimming left V 3 bases short and J 1 base short, with 6 bases between. The CDR3, as DNA: TGTGCCAGCAGTTTTAGTCTCCAAGAGACCCAGTACTTC. It translates to CASSFSLQETQYF.

This clone was found a few times. The chain has TRBV2 and TRBJ1-1; D not certain. Germline V CDR1 and CDR2: SNHLY, FYNNEI. The CDR3 is 14 residues long. V shed 0 bases and J shed 3 bases, with 8 bases lying between them. The CDR3 DNA reads as TGTGCCAGCAGTGAAGCAGCAGGCTACACTGAAGCTTTCTTT. Residues: CASSEAAGYTEAFF.

V is TRBV30 and J is TRBJ1-5; D gene uncertain. The CDR3 is 13 residues long. Between the trimmed V and J ends, which lost 0 bases and 5 bases, there was a span of 8 bases. Per germline, CDR1 GTSNPN and CDR2 SVGIG (reference sequence). The CDR3 DNA reads TGTGCCTGGAGTGTACTTGATGATCAGCCCCAGCATTTT. It codes for CAWSVLDDQPQHF.

This clone was detected a few times. This sequence joins TRBV2 and TRBJ2-3, with TRBD1 matching 9 bases. V lost 11 bases to trimming and J lost 9 bases; unmatched junction nucleotides: 9. Germline V gives CDR1 SNHLY, CDR2 FYNNEI. This CDR3 spans 12 amino acids. CDR3 sequence (DNA): TGTGCCGGGGGACAGGGTCAAGGAACGCAGTATTTT. Its protein product is CAGGQGQGTQYF.

This clone occurred once. The chain couples TRBV5-1 to TRBJ2-5; D gene ambiguous. CDR1 is SGHRS, CDR2 YFSETQ, per germline. The CDR3 has 12 amino acids. V gave up 2 bases and J gave up 3 bases, with 5 bases separating them. The CDR3 reads CASSFGEETQYF. The CDR3 nucleotides are TGCGCCAGCAGCTTTGGAGAAGAGACCCAGTACTTC.

The chain links TRBV27 to TRBJ2-2, with 7 nucleotides matching TRBD2. The CDR3 is 14 amino acids. The germline V gene has CDR1 MNHEY and CDR2 SMNVEV (reference sequence). Losses at the gene ends were 5 bases for V and 7 bases for J; bases not matched to a gene: 7. This CDR3 reads CASSLIPGGGELFF. The DNA for the CDR3 is TGTGCCAGCAGTCTTATCCCGGGAGGCGGGGAGCTGTTTTTT.

The chain couples TRBV7-9 to TRBJ2-2; 10 bases are a match to TRBD2. The CDR3 spans 18 residues. The V and J ends lost 2 bases and 7 bases, in that order; junction bases with no gene match: 13. Germline CDR1 is SEHNR and CDR2 is FQNEAQ (reference sequence). The CDR3 loop reads CASSLSGTSVPLSGELFF. CDR3 bases: TGTGCCAGCAGCTTATCCGGGACTAGCGTGCCCCTGAGCGGGGAGCTGTTTTTT.

A remark on this clone: The sample carries other DNA sequences with the same CDR3. The chain joins TRBV9 to TRBJ1-1; D possibly corresponds to TRBD1 (5 bases). The CDR3 extends over 13 amino acids. Germline CDR1 SGDLS, CDR2 YYNGEE. V lost 0 bases and J lost 3, with 6 bases in between. CDR3 nucleotide sequence: TGTGCCAGCAGCGTAGCCAGGGACACTGAAGCTTTCTTT. Its translation: CASSVARDTEAFF.

The V and J genes are TRBV12-2 and TRBJ2-5; no DNA check was done on the table's D call, TRBD1. TRBV12-2 is recorded as a pseudogene. The CDR3 sequence is 15 residues long. The CDR3 here is CASRFRGPSQETQYF. Here the CDR3 DNA reads TGTGCAAGTCGCTTCAGGGGACCGTCTCAAGAGACCCAGTACTTC.

The CDR3 sequence: CASSWQGNSPLHF. As DNA, the CDR3 is TGTGCCAGTAGTTGGCAGGGGAATTCACCCCTCCACTTT. This chain connects TRBV19 to TRBJ1-6, with D possibly TRBD1 on 6 matching bases. The V end was cut by 5 bases, the J end by 7 bases, with 9 bases between. Germline CDR1 is LNHDA and CDR2 is SQIVND (reference sequence). The CDR3 is 13 amino acids.

This clone has a handful of counts. This sequence joins TRBV7-3 and TRBJ2-7; D is perhaps TRBD2 (5 bases). Between the trimmed V and J ends, which lost 2 bases and 4 bases, there was a span of 12 bases. The CDR3 spans 14 residues. CDR1 SGHTA and CDR2 FQGTGA come from the germline V gene. Written as DNA, the CDR3 is TGTGCCAGCAGCTTAGACTATTCCCCTTACGAGCAGTACTTC. This gives the protein CASSLDYSPYEQYF.

This clone appeared a few times. This sequence joins TRBV6-4 and TRBJ2-1, with TRBD1 as a possible D gene (7 bases). This CDR3 has 14 amino acids. Trimming pared 6 bases from V and 7 bases from J, leaving 16 bases between. Looked up from germline, CDR1 is MRHNA and CDR2 is SNTAGT. The CDR3 DNA is TGTGCCAGCAGCGCCGGCAGGGGGGTAAATGAGCAGTTCTTC. Protein: CASSAGRGVNEQFF.

The chain employs TRBV7-9 and TRBJ1-1, with D tentatively TRBD1 (6 bases). The CDR3 runs 14 residues. Per germline, CDR1 SEHNR and CDR2 FQNEAQ (reference sequence). The V end was cut by 5 bases, the J end by 7 bases, with 17 bases between. In nucleotides, the CDR3 is TGTGCCAGCAGCCTCGTGGGGCAGGGGATTGAAGCTTTCTTT. It specifies CASSLVGQGIEAFF. Looking up the rest from reference TRBV7-9 and TRBJ1-1 gives the full variable domain: DTGVSQNPRHKITKRGQNVTFRCDPISEHNRLYWYRQTLGQGPEFLTYFQNEAQLEKSRLLSDRFSAERPKGSFSTLEIQRTEQGDSAMYLCASSLVGQGIEAFFGQGTRLTVV.

The chain carries TRBV7-9 and TRBJ2-5; D unresolved. Trimming pared 5 bases from V and 0 bases from J, leaving 10 bases between. The V gene's germline CDR1 is SEHNR and CDR2 FQNEAQ (reference sequence). The length of the CDR3 is 14 residues. The CDR3 DNA is TGTGCCAGCAGCCCCCGACTCTACCAAGAGACCCAGTACTTC. It codes for CASSPRLYQETQYF.